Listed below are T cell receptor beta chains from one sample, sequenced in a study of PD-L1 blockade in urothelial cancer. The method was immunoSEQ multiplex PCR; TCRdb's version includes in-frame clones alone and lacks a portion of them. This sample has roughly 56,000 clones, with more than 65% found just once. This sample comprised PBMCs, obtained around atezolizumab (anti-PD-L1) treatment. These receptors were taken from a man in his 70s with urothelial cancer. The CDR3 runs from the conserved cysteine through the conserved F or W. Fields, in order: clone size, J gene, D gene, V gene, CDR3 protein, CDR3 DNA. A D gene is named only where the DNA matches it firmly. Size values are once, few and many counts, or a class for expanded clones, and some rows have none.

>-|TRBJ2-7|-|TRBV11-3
CASSRELGEQYF
TGTGCCAGCAGCCGGGAATTGGGCGAGCAGTACTTC
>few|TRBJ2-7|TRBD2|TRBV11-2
CASSLETSGLPWGQYF
TGTGCCAGCAGCTTAGAGACTAGCGGCCTCCCTTGGGGGCAGTACTTC
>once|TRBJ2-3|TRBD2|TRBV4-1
CASSRGRPGLSTDTQYF
TGCGCCAGCAGCCGAGGAAGACCGGGACTAAGCACAGATACGCAGTATTTT
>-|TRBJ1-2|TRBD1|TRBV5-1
CASSRGDLAGGYRSYGYTF
TGCGCCAGCAGCAGGGGAGACTTGGCAGGGGGGTATCGCTCCTATGGCTACACCTTC
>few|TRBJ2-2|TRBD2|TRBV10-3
CAISRAGRTGELFF
TGTGCCATCAGTCGAGCGGGACGCACCGGGGAGCTGTTTTTT
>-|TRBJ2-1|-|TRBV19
CASSGPGPNEQFF
TGTGCCAGTAGTGGGCCAGGCCCTAATGAGCAGTTCTTC
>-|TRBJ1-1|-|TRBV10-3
CAIRRTDNTEAFF
TGTGCCATCAGAAGGACAGATAACACTGAAGCTTTCTTT
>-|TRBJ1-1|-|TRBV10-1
CASSESTRAGGNTEAFF
TGCGCCAGCAGTGAGTCGACGAGGGCCGGTGGTAACACTGAAGCTTTCTTT
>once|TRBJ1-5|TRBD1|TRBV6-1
CASSAVPWTGFQPQHF
TGTGCCAGCAGTGCCGTCCCCTGGACAGGGTTTCAGCCCCAGCATTTT
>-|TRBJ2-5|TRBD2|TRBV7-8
CASPKREEETQYF
TGTGCCAGCCCCAAGCGGGAGGAAGAGACCCAGTACTTC
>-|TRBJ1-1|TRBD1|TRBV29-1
CSVALRLQGSVPEAFF
TGCAGCGTTGCCCTAAGACTACAGGGGTCGGTTCCTGAAGCTTTCTTT
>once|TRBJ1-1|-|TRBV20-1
CSARGAGEAFF
TGCAGTGCTAGAGGGGCAGGGGAAGCTTTCTTT
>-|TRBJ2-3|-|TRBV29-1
CSVEVALHLADTQYF
TGCAGCGTTGAAGTAGCGCTCCATTTAGCAGATACGCAGTATTTT
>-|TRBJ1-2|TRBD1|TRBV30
CAWMTGNYGYTF
TGTGCCTGGATGACAGGGAACTATGGCTACACCTTC
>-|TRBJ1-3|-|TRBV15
CATSRLGTGNTIYF
TGTGCCACCAGCAGACTCGGGACAGGAAACACCATATATTTT
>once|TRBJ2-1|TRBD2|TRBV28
CASLKGGLAGVNEQFF
TGTGCCAGCCTCAAAGGGGGACTAGCGGGAGTTAATGAGCAGTTCTTC
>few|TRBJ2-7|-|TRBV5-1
CASSTGAGTTTYEQYF
TGCGCCAGCAGCACCGGAGCTGGGACAACTACCTACGAGCAGTACTTC
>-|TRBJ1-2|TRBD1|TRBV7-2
CASSTDRGTYYGYTF
TGTGCCAGCAGCACGGACAGGGGGACCTACTATGGCTACACCTTC
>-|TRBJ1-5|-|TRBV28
CASRKPGNQPQHF
TGTGCCAGCAGGAAACCGGGCAATCAGCCCCAGCATTTT
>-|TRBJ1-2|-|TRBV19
CASSRGSGDYGYTF
TGTGCCAGTAGCCGGGGGTCGGGCGACTATGGCTACACCTTC
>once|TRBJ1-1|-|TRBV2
CASSESEGGTEAFF
TGTGCCAGCAGTGAGTCAGAGGGTGGCACTGAAGCTTTCTTT
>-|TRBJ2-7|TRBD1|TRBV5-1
CASSLGNRGPYEQYF
TGCGCCAGCAGCTTGGGAAACAGGGGGCCCTACGAGCAGTACTTC
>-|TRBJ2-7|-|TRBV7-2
CASSLGVGSGPNYEQYF
TGTGCCAGCAGCTTGGGGGTGGGTAGCGGACCGAACTACGAGCAGTACTTC